This TCR beta chain was observed in a study of blood T cell repertoires in COVID-19. Sequencing used immunoSEQ multiplex PCR; TCRdb keeps in-frame clones, though not all of them. The sample gives tens of thousands of clones, roughly 89% of which show up once; 1.3% is in the top ten. The CDR3 totals 13 residues. V lost 5 bases to trimming and J lost 6 bases, with 13 bases between them. CDR1 is MNHEY and CDR2 is SMNVEV in the germline V gene (reference sequence). What was sequenced was peripheral blood. This receptor was taken from a woman aged 80 or older with acute or convalescent COVID-19. This chain joins TRBV27 and TRBJ1-2, with D tentatively TRBD1 (5 bases). In DNA, the CDR3 is TGTGCCAGCAGTCCTGTGGGGCCGCATGGCTACACCTTC. It specifies CASSPVGPHGYTF.